Listed here are 26 T cell receptor beta chains from one sample, sequenced in a study of identifying expanded T cells in peripheral blood. Profiling relied on immunoSEQ multiplex PCR, and the TCRdb table lists in-frame clones only, not all of them. The data contain approximately 94,000 clones, over 70% of them singletons. Sequences were obtained from blood. The receptors were sampled from a person aged 18 to 70 in good health.

V is TRBV5-6 and J is TRBJ2-5; TRBD1 aligns across 9 bases. J was trimmed by 7 bases and V by 4 bases; bases with no gene match: 5. The CDR3 length is 13 residues. Germline V gene data show CDR1 as SGHDT and CDR2 as YYEEEE. Here the CDR3 DNA reads TGTGCCAGCAGCGACAGGGGGGAGGTGACCCAGTACTTC. Protein product: CASSDRGEVTQYF.

This chain joins TRBV5-1 and TRBJ1-1; TRBD1 matches 7 bases. Germline V gene sequence: CDR1 SGHRS, CDR2 YFSETQ. There are 15 residues in the CDR3. With V trimmed by 6 bases and J by 3 bases, 11 bases remained unmatched. CDR3 residues: CASKAAGQAYTEAFF. CDR3 coding DNA: TGCGCCAGCAAGGCTGCCGGACAGGCCTACACTGAAGCTTTCTTT.

V is TRBV27 and J is TRBJ1-1; possible D gene TRBD1, 5 bases. V lost 7 bases, J lost 1 base, and 13 bases lay in between. Germline-derived CDR1 and CDR2 are MNHEY and SMNVEV (reference sequence). CDR3 length equals 14 residues. DNA of the CDR3: TGTGCCAGCACCCCCGGGGGGGGGAACACTGAAGCTTTCTTT. Its protein product is CASTPGGGNTEAFF.

The V and J genes are TRBV6-5 and TRBJ2-6, with D possibly TRBD1 on 6 matching bases. The germline V and J ends were trimmed by 5 bases and 2 bases, with 10 bases remaining between them. Germline CDR1 and CDR2: MNHEY and SVGAGI. The CDR3 totals 15 residues. The CDR3 region is CASSSRGAGANVLTF. In DNA, the CDR3 is TGTGCCAGCAGTAGCAGGGGTGCTGGGGCCAACGTCCTGACTTTC.

The rearrangement joins TRBV2 to TRBJ2-5, with TRBD1 as a possible D gene (6 bases). The CDR3 is 14 residues long. The V end lost 6 bases, the J end lost 5 bases, and 16 bases lay between the germline ends. Germline V gene lookup returns CDR1 SNHLY and CDR2 FYNNEI. The CDR3 DNA is TGTGCCAGCAGGGCCGGGACAATAATGGAGACCCAGTACTTC. Protein sequence: CASRAGTIMETQYF.

The V and J genes are TRBV4-1 and TRBJ2-1; D remains unclear. With 1 base removed from V and 0 bases from J, the gap between germline ends came to 10 bases. This CDR3 is built from 16 residues. Germline V lookup: CDR1 MGHRA, CDR2 YSYEKL. Written as DNA, the CDR3 is TGCGCCAGCAGCCAAGGCCAGACGGTCTCCTACAATGAGCAGTTCTTC. Translating gives CASSQGQTVSYNEQFF.

The chain has TRBV5-1 and TRBJ1-2, with D maybe TRBD1 (5 bases). This CDR3 spans 15 amino acids. Germline V gene sequence: CDR1 SGHRS, CDR2 YFSETQ. V lost 0 bases and J lost 0, with 9 bases in between. CDR3 sequence: CASSLGGGANYGYTF. CDR3 in DNA: TGCGCCAGCAGCTTGGGTGGGGGAGCTAACTATGGCTACACCTTC.

J is TRBJ1-5 and V is TRBV10-3, with 7 bases fitting TRBD1. The CDR3 runs 15 residues. V was pared by 2 bases and J by 7 bases, with 8 bases of the junction left unmatched. Per the germline V gene, CDR1 is ENHRY and CDR2 is SYGVKD. The CDR3 protein is CAISEGVGGLQPQHF. The CDR3 DNA sequence: TGTGCCATCAGTGAGGGAGTAGGGGGCCTGCAGCCCCAGCATTTT.

The rearrangement links TRBV5-1 to TRBJ1-1; tentative D call: TRBD1 (5 bases). Germline V gene sequence: CDR1 SGHRS, CDR2 YFSETQ. V lost 3 bases to trimming and J lost 3 bases, with 9 bases between them. The CDR3 is 13 residues long. The CDR3 DNA is TGCGCCAGCAGCTACCGGGACCACACTGAAGCTTTCTTT. It codes for CASSYRDHTEAFF.

The chain recombines TRBV5-6 with TRBJ1-5; TRBD1 matches at 7 bases. V shed 4 bases, J shed 3 bases, and the junction held 7 bases outside the gene matches. CDR3 size: 15 residues. Germline CDR1 is SGHDT and CDR2 is YYEEEE. CDR3 amino acids: CASSVWTGLNQPQHF. The CDR3 DNA reads TGTGCCAGCAGCGTATGGACAGGCCTCAATCAGCCCCAGCATTTT.

The CDR3 here is CASSPGHLEAFF. Here the CDR3 DNA reads TGTGCCAGCTCACCCGGACACCTCGAAGCTTTCTTT. The chain carries TRBV18 and TRBJ1-1, with a weak D call TRBD1 (5 bases). The CDR3 runs 12 residues. The V and J ends lost 3 bases and 8 bases respectively, with 10 bases between them. Per germline, CDR1 KGHSH and CDR2 LQKENI.

The J gene is TRBJ1-6, the V gene TRBV6-6, with D perhaps matching TRBD1 (5 bases). This CDR3 is built from 15 residues. V lost 6 bases and J 5 bases, leaving 14 bases between the germline ends. The germline CDR1 and CDR2 sequences are MNHNY and SVGAGI (reference sequence). CDR3 nucleotides: TGTGCCAGCAGGTGGGCAGGGATGAATAATTCACCCCTCCACTTT. This gives the protein CASRWAGMNNSPLHF.

The V and J genes are TRBV7-9 and TRBJ1-2; TRBD1 matches 9 bases. The ends lost 5 bases at V and 7 bases at J; junction bases unmatched: 17. The length of the CDR3 is 17 residues. Germline V gives CDR1 SEHNR, CDR2 FQNEAQ (reference sequence). Here the CDR3 reads CASSPPLGQGSVSGYTF. CDR3 DNA: TGTGCCAGCAGCCCCCCACTGGGACAGGGATCGGTCTCTGGCTACACCTTC.

This sequence joins TRBV5-1 and TRBJ2-5; tentatively, D is TRBD2 (6 bases). V was shortened by 1 base and J by 4 bases, with 11 bases between the two germline ends. The CDR3 runs 14 residues. CDR1 is SGHRS and CDR2 is YFSETQ in the germline V gene. CDR3 in DNA: TGCGCCAGCAGCTTGCGGGGGAGAGGAGAGACCCAGTACTTC. As protein: CASSLRGRGETQYF.

The chain couples TRBV27 to TRBJ1-1; 7 bases align to TRBD1. The ends lost 5 bases at V and 5 bases at J; junction bases unmatched: 11. The CDR3 is 15 residues long. Germline CDR1 reads MNHEY; CDR2 reads SMNVEV (reference sequence). The CDR3 DNA is TGTGCCAGCAGTCCGCGGAGACAGGGAGGAACTGAAGCTTTCTTT. Translation gives CASSPRRQGGTEAFF.

This clone was counted once. V gene TRBV5-1 combines with J gene TRBJ2-3; D remains unclear. Trimming cost V 6 bases and J 4 bases, with 15 bases left between them. CDR1 and CDR2 from the germline V gene are SGHRS and YFSETQ. The CDR3 has 14 amino acids. CDR3 in amino acids: CASKASSNADTQYF. In nucleotides, the CDR3 is TGCGCCAGCAAGGCCAGTAGTAATGCAGATACGCAGTATTTT.

The chain employs TRBV11-2 and TRBJ1-1; 7 bases map to TRBD1. Per germline, CDR1 SGHAT and CDR2 FQNNGV. J gave up 2 bases and V 5 bases, and 5 bases lay outside the gene matches. CDR3 size: 14 residues. The CDR3 DNA is TGTGCCAGCAGCACCCGACAGGGAAACACTGAAGCTTTCTTT. Translated: CASSTRQGNTEAFF. Using reference TRBV11-2 and TRBJ1-1 for the parts outside the CDR3, the full variable domain is EAGVAQSPRYKIIEKRQSVAFWCNPISGHATLYWYQQILGQGPKLLIQFQNNGVVDDSQLPKDRFSAERLKGVDSTLKIQPAKLEDSAVYLCASSTRQGNTEAFFGQGTRLTVV.

Comment on this clone: Since the CDR3 does not end with the conserved phenylalanine or tryptophan, this likely comes from a read error. No DNA is shown, since the ends of the CDR3 on it are uncertain; the CDR3 is the one TCRdb lists. The rearrangement links TRBV21-1 to TRBJ1-3. TRBV21-1 is a pseudogene locus. The CDR3 is 13 residues long, counting both termini. The CDR3 protein is CASSKVRSTPSSA.

The gene calls are TRBV4-2 and TRBJ1-2; 9 bases agree with TRBD1. V lost 1 base and J lost 8; bases outside the gene matches: 2. CDR3 length equals 13 residues. The germline V gene has CDR1 LGHNA and CDR2 YNFKEQ. The CDR3 DNA follows: TGTGCCAGCAGCCAAGGGACAGGGGAAGGCTACACCTTC. It is translated as CASSQGTGEGYTF.

V gene TRBV19 combines with J gene TRBJ1-2, with TRBD1 as a possible D gene (5 bases). Germline assignment: CDR1 LNHDA and CDR2 SQIVND (reference sequence). V lost 3 bases and J 5 bases, leaving 22 bases between the germline ends. The CDR3 covers 17 residues. The CDR3 sequence is CASSILRDPTRIYGYTF. Here the CDR3 DNA reads TGTGCCAGTAGTATCCTCCGGGACCCCACAAGGATTTATGGCTACACCTTC.

The chain uses TRBV2 and TRBJ1-5; 7 nucleotides align to TRBD1. Germline values: CDR1 SNHLY, CDR2 FYNNEI. The CDR3 consists of 13 residues. V shed 6 bases, J shed 11 bases, and the junction held 10 bases outside the gene matches. This CDR3 reads CASSAPAQGAQHF. CDR3 coding DNA: TGTGCCAGCAGCGCTCCTGCCCAGGGGGCCCAGCATTTT.

V usage is TRBV9 and J usage is TRBJ1-1; D unresolved. Germline CDR1 SGDLS, CDR2 YYNGEE. V lost 4 bases and J lost 0, with 10 bases in between. This CDR3 comprises 14 residues. The CDR3 reads CASSPRPLNTEAFF. CDR3 DNA sequence: TGTGCCAGCAGCCCCCGACCTCTGAACACTGAAGCTTTCTTT.

This chain joins TRBV18 and TRBJ2-2; no clear D gene. Trimming left V 2 bases short and J 1 base short, with 8 bases between. This CDR3 spans 15 amino acids. The germline gives CDR1 KGHSH, CDR2 LQKENI. Written as DNA, the CDR3 is TGTGCCAGCTCACCATCGATACTGAACACCGGGGAGCTGTTTTTT. Its translation: CASSPSILNTGELFF.

In its sample, this clone was seen once. The V gene is TRBV5-1, the J gene TRBJ1-4, with 8 bases matching TRBD1. Germline CDR1 reads SGHRS; CDR2 reads YFSETQ. V dropped 4 bases and J dropped 3; count of bases not matched to a gene: 14. The CDR3 runs 18 residues. The CDR3 nucleotides read TGCGCCAGCAGCCTAGCACAGGACAGGGTAACGTCTAATGAAAAACTGTTTTTT. Translating gives CASSLAQDRVTSNEKLFF.

The J gene is TRBJ2-1, the V gene TRBV7-2; no firm D call. In germline, CDR1 is SGHTA, CDR2 FQGNSA. CDR3 length equals 13 residues. V shed 4 bases and J shed 3 bases, with 7 bases lying between them. The CDR3 region has the DNA TGTGCCAGCAGCTCACTCAACTACAATGAGCAGTTCTTC. Its protein product is CASSSLNYNEQFF.

This clone was recorded only once. The V gene is TRBV7-6, the J gene TRBJ2-1; tentative D call: TRBD1 (5 bases). Between the trimmed V and J ends, which lost 3 bases and 0 bases, there was a span of 15 bases. Per germline, CDR1 SGHVS and CDR2 FNYEAQ. This CDR3 has 17 residues. The DNA of the CDR3 is TGTGCCAGCAGCTTCGGTAACAGGTTTAGCTCCTACAATGAGCAGTTCTTC. Translation: CASSFGNRFSSYNEQFF.